This TCR beta chain was observed in a study of cytomegalovirus exposure and HLA in healthy donors. Overall study results and limits: In all likelihood, a cluster of highly shared sequence variants was a sequencing artifact.

Trimming at V came to 2 bases and at J to 11 bases, leaving 3 bases not matched to a gene. Germline CDR1 is MNHNS and CDR2 is SASEGT. The CDR3 has 12 residues. PCR primers comprised 60 Vbeta and 13 Jbeta primers. The assay was immunoSEQ multiplex PCR, and TCRdb's table has in-frame clones only and misses some. The data contain tens of thousands of clones, 70% to 75% of them seen just once; the ten biggest clones take up 22%. About this clone itself: Its antigen is unknown.

Input material: PBMCs. The clonotype was recovered from a woman aged 30 to 39 in good health and CMV-seropositive. The chain employs TRBV6-1 and TRBJ1-3; 7 positions agree with TRBD1. CDR3 DNA: TGTGCCAGCAGTGAACTACAGGGGTCCATATATTTT. This translates into CASSELQGSIYF.